The 20 T cell receptor beta chains in this list originate from one sample, sequenced in a study of T cells in Graves' hyperthyroidism and ophthalmopathy. TCR beta CDR3 regions were amplified from RNA transcripts. When the TCR CDR3 underwent first-round RT-PCR, the HTBI primer set was used. TCRdb ran MiXCR on the multiplex PCR reads and lists one entry per CDR3 protein. Seen here are over 350,000 distinct CDR3 sequences, under 15% observed once, and the top ten hold around 13%. Sample: blood. These TCRs come from a man aged 18 to 30 with Graves' ophthalmopathy.

This clonotype was seen more than once but under ten times. The chain couples TRBV11-2 to TRBJ2-3, with TRBD2 as a possible D gene (7 bases). V gave up 4 bases and J gave up 0 bases, with 14 bases separating them. Germline V gene data show CDR1 as SGHAT and CDR2 as FQNNGV. The CDR3 spans 16 residues. The chain's CDR3 is CASSSAAGASTDTQYF. The CDR3 DNA reads as TGTGCCAGCAGCTCCGCGGCGGGGGCCAGCACAGATACGCAGTATTTT. The full variable domain, completed using reference TRBV11-2 and TRBJ2-3, is EAGVAQSPRYKIIEKRQSVAFWCNPISGHATLYWYQQILGQGPKLLIQFQNNGVVDDSQLPKDRFSAERLKGVDSTLKIQPAKLEDSAVYLCASSSAAGASTDTQYFGPGTRLTVL.

This chain connects TRBV6-1 to TRBJ1-1; D might be TRBD1 (5 bases). Germline-derived CDR1 and CDR2 are MNHNS and SASEGT. The CDR3 is made up of 11 amino acids. V was trimmed by 4 bases and J by 6 bases, leaving 6 bases between them. The CDR3 coding sequence is TGTGCCAGCAGTGTGGGGCCTGAAGCTTTCTTT. Protein: CASSVGPEAFF.

This clonotype came up a few times. The J gene is TRBJ2-7, the V gene TRBV5-1; D is ambiguous. The V gene lost 0 bases and the J gene lost 3 bases, with 10 bases spanning the gap. The CDR3 runs to 14 residues. Looked up from germline, CDR1 is SGHRS and CDR2 is YFSETQ. The CDR3 bases are TGCGCCAGCAGCTTGGGACAAAATATCTACGAGCAGTACTTC. Translating gives CASSLGQNIYEQYF.

The chain combines TRBV4-1 with TRBJ2-7; D may be TRBD1 (6 bases). Trimming removed 0 bases at V and 3 bases at J, with 9 bases between. The CDR3 length is 14 residues. Germline loops: CDR1 MGHRA, CDR2 YSYEKL. DNA for the CDR3: TGCGCCAGCAGCCAAGATACAGGGCTCTACGAGCAGTACTTC. Amino acid sequence: CASSQDTGLYEQYF.

The V gene is TRBV30, the J gene TRBJ2-4; D unclear. The CDR3 totals 14 residues. Germline V gene data show CDR1 as GTSNPN and CDR2 as SVGIG (reference sequence). The germline V and J ends were trimmed by 0 bases and 4 bases, with 10 bases remaining between them. The DNA of the CDR3 is TGTGCCTGGAGTGTAGGAAGTTTTAAAAACATTCAGTACTTC. Translated, it gives CAWSVGSFKNIQYF. Variable domain in full (rest from reference TRBV30 and TRBJ2-4): SQTIHQWPATLVQPVGSPLSLECTVEGTSNPNLYWYRQAAGRGLQLLFYSVGIGQISSEVPQNLSASRPQDRQFILSSKKLLLSDSGFYLCAWSVGSFKNIQYFGAGTRLSVL.

In its sample, this clonotype was seen a few times. The chain joins TRBV7-2 to TRBJ1-1, with D uncertain. The V and J ends lost 1 base and 2 bases respectively, with 20 bases between them. The germline V gene has CDR1 SGHTA and CDR2 FQGNSA. CDR3 length: 18 amino acids. CDR3 protein: CASSLDSRRINKNTEAFF. In DNA form, the CDR3 reads TGTGCCAGCAGCTTAGACTCCCGACGGATTAACAAAAACACTGAAGCTTTCTTT.

This clonotype has only a few counts. J is TRBJ2-6 and V is TRBV5-1; D not certain. The V end lost 5 bases, the J end lost 0 bases, and 9 bases lay between the germline ends. CDR1 and CDR2 from the germline V gene are SGHRS and YFSETQ. The CDR3 sequence is 15 residues long. The CDR3 loop is CASRGKFSGANVLTF. CDR3 nucleotides: TGCGCCAGCAGGGGGAAGTTCTCTGGGGCCAACGTCCTGACTTTC.

The gene calls are TRBV4-1 and TRBJ2-7; weak D call: TRBD1 (6 bases). CDR3 size: 14 residues. In germline, CDR1 is MGHRA, CDR2 YSYEKL. Deletions cut 2 bases from V and 0 bases from J, with 8 bases between. The CDR3 loop is CASSQKGGSYEQYF. In nucleotides, the CDR3 is TGCGCCAGCAGCCAAAAAGGGGGCTCCTACGAGCAGTACTTC.

This clonotype was picked up many times. The chain carries TRBV30 and TRBJ1-1; 7 bases line up with TRBD1. Germline V gene lookup returns CDR1 GTSNPN and CDR2 SVGIG (reference sequence). This CDR3 is 13 amino acids long. Trimming removed 2 bases from V and 8 bases from J; junction bases left unmatched: 8. In DNA, the CDR3 is TGTGCCTGGAGTCCGATCACAGGGGCAGAAGCTTTCTTT. Translating it yields CAWSPITGAEAFF.

There are many counts of this clonotype. The chain employs TRBV6-6 and TRBJ1-2, with D tentatively TRBD1 (6 bases). The CDR3 is made up of 16 amino acids. Germline assignment: CDR1 MNHNY and CDR2 SVGAGI (reference sequence). V lost 0 bases to trimming and J lost 6 bases, with 17 bases between them. Here the CDR3 DNA reads TGTGCCAGCAGTTACTCGCGGGGGCCAGGTTCGGATGGCTACACCTTC. Its translation: CASSYSRGPGSDGYTF.

This clonotype was recorded at least ten times. This sequence joins TRBV6-1 and TRBJ2-4; D is perhaps TRBD2 (6 bases). This CDR3 has 12 residues. The V gene lost 7 bases and the J gene lost 8 bases, with 12 bases spanning the gap. Germline CDR1 is MNHNS and CDR2 is SASEGT. CDR3 in amino acids: CASTGGDDIQYF. CDR3 nucleotide sequence: TGTGCCAGCACCGGCGGGGATGACATTCAGTACTTC.

This clonotype has only a few counts. The chain carries TRBV14 and TRBJ2-3, with TRBD2 matching 9 bases. J was trimmed by 1 base and V by 4 bases; bases with no gene match: 9. The germline V gene encodes CDR1 SGHDN and CDR2 FVKESK. This CDR3 is built from 17 residues. The CDR3 DNA is TGTGCCAGCAGCCTGGGGTTAGCGGGAGCGGGCACAGATACGCAGTATTTT. This gives the protein CASSLGLAGAGTDTQYF.

The chain recombines TRBV19 with TRBJ1-1, with 7 positions matching TRBD1. Germline lookup yields CDR1 LNHDA and CDR2 SQIVND (reference sequence). The trim removed 6 bases at V and 4 bases at J, leaving 11 bases unmatched. CDR3 length: 15 amino acids. The CDR3 loop reads CASSRFRGSGTEAFF. The CDR3 DNA follows: TGTGCCAGTAGCCGCTTCAGGGGGAGCGGCACTGAAGCTTTCTTT.

This clonotype came up a few times. The chain carries TRBV9 and TRBJ2-3; possibly TRBD1 or TRBD2 for D (7 bases each). CDR1 SGDLS and CDR2 YYNGEE come from the germline V gene. Trimming took off 4 bases at V and 6 bases at J, with 21 bases between the two ends. The CDR3 spans 16 residues. The CDR3 DNA sequence: TGTGCCAGCAGCTCCCTAGCAGGGGGGGTCTCGGATACGCAGTATTTT. Its protein is CASSSLAGGVSDTQYF.

The chain couples TRBV30 to TRBJ1-2, with no clear D. The CDR3 has 13 amino acids. Trimming removed 4 bases from V and 2 bases from J, with 11 bases in between. In germline, CDR1 is GTSNPN, CDR2 SVGIG (reference sequence). The CDR3, as DNA: TGTGCCTGGAAACCGTGGGAAAACTATGGCTACACCTTC. Amino acid sequence: CAWKPWENYGYTF.

This clonotype occurred many times. The gene calls are TRBV20-1 and TRBJ2-5; D could derive from TRBD1 or TRBD2 (8 bases each). This CDR3 is 15 amino acids long. CDR1 DFQATT and CDR2 SNEGSKA come from the germline V gene (reference sequence). The V gene lost 7 bases and the J gene lost 3 bases, with 21 bases spanning the gap. CDR3 in DNA: TGCAGTGTCACGGGGGGGCAGGGGGCGGAAGAGACCCAGTACTTC. Its protein product is CSVTGGQGAEETQYF.

The table lists this clonotype with many counts. The J gene is TRBJ2-5, the V gene TRBV6-1, with 7 bases fitting TRBD2. J gave up 4 bases and V 5 bases, and 16 bases lay outside the gene matches. The germline V gene encodes CDR1 MNHNS and CDR2 SASEGT. The CDR3 spans 17 residues. The CDR3 bases are TGTGCCAGCAGTCCGACTAGCCAGTCCCCCCAGCGAGAGACCCAGTACTTC. Translation gives CASSPTSQSPQRETQYF.

This clonotype was recorded a few times. The J gene is TRBJ2-1, the V gene TRBV5-4, with D maybe TRBD1 (5 bases). Germline values: CDR1 SGHNT, CDR2 YYREEE (reference sequence). V lost 0 bases to trimming and J lost 4 bases, with 11 bases between them. This CDR3 comprises 15 residues. Here the CDR3 reads CASSLDRPSYNEQFF. Written as DNA, the CDR3 is TGTGCCAGCAGCTTGGACAGGCCATCTTACAATGAGCAGTTCTTC. Based on the CDR3 plus reference TRBV5-4 and TRBJ2-1, the full variable domain is ETGVTQSPTHLIKTRGQQVTLRCSSQSGHNTVSWYQQALGQGPQFIFQYYREEENGRGNFPPRFSGLQFPNYSSELNVNALELDDSALYLCASSLDRPSYNEQFFGPGTRLTVL.

This clonotype was counted ten times or more. The chain carries TRBV20-1 and TRBJ2-7, with D uncertain. Trimming took off 6 bases at V and 5 bases at J, with 23 bases between the two ends. The germline V gene encodes CDR1 DFQATT and CDR2 SNEGSKA (reference sequence). This CDR3 has 15 residues. The CDR3 DNA is TGCAGTGCCCTTATAGGACCTATTGCGATGGACGAGCAGTACTTC. This gives the protein CSALIGPIAMDEQYF.

This clonotype showed up many times. The chain has TRBV7-9 and TRBJ2-1; 8 nucleotides match TRBD2. From germline, CDR1 is SEHNR and CDR2 FQNEAQ (reference sequence). The CDR3 runs to 16 residues. With V trimmed by 5 bases and J by 5 bases, 11 bases remained unmatched. The CDR3 here is CASSLGDSGAHNEQFF. CDR3 DNA: TGTGCCAGCAGCCTTGGGGATAGCGGGGCCCACAATGAGCAGTTCTTC.